A selection of T cell receptor beta chains follows, all from one sample in a study of blood T cell repertoires in COVID-19. Here immunoSEQ multiplex PCR was the method, and the copy in TCRdb shows in-frame clones only, minus some. The table includes approximately 280,000 clones, approximately 90% detected once. The sample taken for sequencing was peripheral blood. The receptors here all came from a man aged 35 to 55 with acute or convalescent COVID-19. The CDR3 runs from the conserved cysteine through the conserved F or W.

>TRBV3-1/TRBV3-2|TRBJ1-2|16
CASSPRQGPANYGYTF
>TRBV6-5|TRBJ1-4|13
CASSSLLNEKLFF
>TRBV30|TRBJ1-2|13
CAWSVGGLGGYTF
>TRBV6-5|TRBJ1-2|14
CASGPDRENYGYTF
>TRBV29-1|TRBJ2-1|13
CSGRDRRAGEQFF
>TRBV5-4|TRBJ1-5|15
CASSLGQGIDQPQHF
>TRBV7-2|TRBJ1-1|13
CASSFSTGPRAFF
>TRBV11-2|TRBJ1-1|15
CASSSYREGNTEAFF
>TRBV5-1|TRBJ2-2|16
CASSPVNQPNTGELFF
>TRBV5-1|TRBJ1-1|13
CASSFQGNTEAFF
>TRBV5-1|TRBJ1-4|18
CASSWRTGQGAANEKLFF
>TRBV5-4|TRBJ1-2|14
CASSSVQGDYGYTF
>TRBV2|TRBJ1-5|14
CASSGPLGDQPQHF
>TRBV6-5|TRBJ2-7|13
CASSYSVRGEQYF
>TRBV5-1|TRBJ1-2|13
CASSLGTVQGYTF
>TRBV2|TRBJ2-7|13
CASGGTGGYEQYF
>TRBV5-1|TRBJ1-6|16
CASSLDRVGLGSPLHF
>TRBV5-5|TRBJ1-2|13
CASSLGDRYGYTF
>TRBV4-1|TRBJ1-5|17
CASSQFGQTDSNQPQHF
>TRBV6-4|TRBJ2-7|14
CASSPDRSSYEQYF
>TRBV12-5|TRBJ1-1|16
CASGLGGPGMNTEAFF